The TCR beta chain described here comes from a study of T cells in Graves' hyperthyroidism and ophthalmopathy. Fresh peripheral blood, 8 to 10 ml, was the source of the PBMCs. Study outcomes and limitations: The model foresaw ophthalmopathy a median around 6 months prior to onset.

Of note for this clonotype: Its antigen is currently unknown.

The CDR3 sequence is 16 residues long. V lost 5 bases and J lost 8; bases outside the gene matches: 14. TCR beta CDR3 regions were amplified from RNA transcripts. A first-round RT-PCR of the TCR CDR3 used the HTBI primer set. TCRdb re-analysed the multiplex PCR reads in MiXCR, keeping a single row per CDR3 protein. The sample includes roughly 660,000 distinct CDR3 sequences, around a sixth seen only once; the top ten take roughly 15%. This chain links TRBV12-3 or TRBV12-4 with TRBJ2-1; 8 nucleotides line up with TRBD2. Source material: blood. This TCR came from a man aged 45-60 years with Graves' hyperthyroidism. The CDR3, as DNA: TGTGCCAGCAGTCCTGGAGTTACGGGACTAGGGGATGAGCAGTTCTTC. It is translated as CASSPGVTGLGDEQFF.